This T cell receptor beta chain was obtained from a study of molecular identifiers for immune sequencing clone quantification. Study-level results: Beyond 20 RNA copies, clones held over 98% of effector molecules, compared with under 1% in naive cells.

CDR3 size: 19 residues. V shed 1 base, J shed 0 bases, and the junction held 15 bases outside the gene matches. CDR1 SGHTA and CDR2 FQGNSA come from the germline V gene. This clonotype was seen ten or more times. The antigen is unknown. Using its own MiXCR run on the PCR reads, TCRdb lists one record per CDR3 protein. The sample yields hundreds of thousands of distinct CDR3 sequences, roughly 27% seen once. This clonotype originated in a human donor in good health. Some libraries in this study had Jurkat cell RNA spiked in. The chain is built from TRBV7-2 and TRBJ2-7, with 7 nucleotides matching TRBD1. Material for sequencing was naive CD8+ T cells from blood, with Jurkat cell RNA spiked in. The subset is: FACS-sorted CD8+CD4-CCR7+CD45RA+ naive T cells. CDR3 region: CASSLGFRDRLSYSYEQYF. The CDR3 coding sequence is TGTGCCAGCAGCTTAGGATTTCGGGACAGATTATCTTACTCCTACGAGCAGTACTTC.